This TCR beta chain was found in a study of cytomegalovirus exposure and HLA in healthy donors. Study-level findings and limits: Roughly even sequencing depth across donors was the assumption behind the presence/absence analyses. Several V segments, TRBV6-2 and TRBV6-3 among them, could not be told apart and were dropped.

In germline, CDR1 is SGHNT, CDR2 YYREEE (reference sequence). This CDR3 comprises 15 residues. V lost 5 bases to trimming and J lost 1 base; unmatched junction nucleotides: 9. Comment on this clone: Its antigen is currently unknown.

Vbeta (60) and Jbeta (13) primers were used in the PCR. Here immunoSEQ multiplex PCR was the method, and the copy in TCRdb shows in-frame clones only, minus some. The sample records over 45,000 clones, roughly 83% being singletons. The rearrangement joins TRBV5-4 to TRBJ2-7; 7 bases map to TRBD1. The clonotype comes from a man aged 25-40 years in good health and CMV-seronegative. The source material was PBMCs. CDR3 protein: CASRIDRVGSYEQYF. The CDR3 nucleotides read TGTGCCAGCAGAATCGACAGGGTCGGGTCCTACGAGCAGTACTTC.